This TCR beta chain was sequenced for a study of cytomegalovirus exposure and HLA in healthy donors. Study-level points and caveats: Some public TCRs appeared in many individuals, while most sequences were rare. Cytomegalovirus association was listed for 150 or so TCR beta chains.

Primers included in the PCR were 60 Vbeta and 13 Jbeta primers. The data were produced by immunoSEQ multiplex PCR, yet TCRdb's version contains in-frame clones alone and is incomplete. The sample lists 110,000 or so clones, around 79% seen once, with approximately 1.5% in the top ten. Trimming at V came to 6 bases and at J to 2 bases, leaving 4 bases not matched to a gene. CDR3 size: 13 residues. In germline, CDR1 is SNHLY, CDR2 FYNNEI. This clone was counted a single time. Its antigen is still unknown. The source material was PBMCs. The genes are TRBV2 and TRBJ2-7; 7 bases agree with TRBD2. This TCR came from a young woman in good health and CMV-seronegative. The CDR3 bases are TGTGCCAGCAGAGAGCGGGAACCCTACGAGCAGTACTTC. Protein product: CASREREPYEQYF.